This TCR beta chain was identified during a study of blood T cell repertoires in COVID-19. Using immunoSEQ multiplex PCR, the repertoire was profiled, and TCRdb retains in-frame clones only, with some absent. The sample has about 280,000 clones, roughly 85% seen once; the top ten hold under 3%. Participant age was about 18 to 89 years, and participants resided in about two dozen US areas. Donors were grouped by their self-reported clinical history. Sequencing input: PBMCs or T cells enriched from blood (not recorded which). The sequence derives from a woman aged 45-65 years who had recovered from COVID-19.

The CDR3 DNA sequence: TGTGCCAGTAGTAAGCGGGGTCGAAGCTCCTACAATGAGCAGTTCTTC. Protein: CASSKRGRSSYNEQFF. The gene calls are TRBV19 and TRBJ2-1; TRBD2 matches at 7 bases. The germline CDR1 and CDR2 sequences are LNHDA and SQIVND (reference sequence). V was pared by 4 bases and J by 0 bases, with 6 bases of the junction left unmatched. This CDR3 spans 16 amino acids.